This T cell receptor beta chain was sequenced in a study of blood T cell repertoires in COVID-19. For the study at large: Italy, Spain and the United States were the sources of the convalescent and acute COVID-19 samples.

The Seattle site enrolled patients during active infection and followed them longitudinally. As handled by the study authors: Cell counts per sample came from amplifying reference gene primers. The protocol was immunoSEQ multiplex PCR, while the TCRdb copy is restricted to in-frame clones and leaves out a portion. V, J and clone size were drawn from that table, and D and trimming were deduced from the DNA. This table has around 37,000 clones, roughly 70% appearing once. The sequence came from a man in his sixties or seventies with COVID-19, enrolled during active disease. Sequencing was performed on peripheral blood.

CDR3 region: CASSPGQYTDTQYF. DNA for the CDR3: TGTGCCAGCAGCCCAGGACAGTACACAGATACGCAGTATTTT. The chain recombines TRBV11-1 with TRBJ2-3; D may be TRBD1 (6 bases). The CDR3 loop spans 14 amino acids. The V and J ends lost 5 bases and 2 bases respectively, with 11 bases between them. Germline V gene data show CDR1 as SGHAT and CDR2 as FQDESV (reference sequence).